The clone carrying this T cell receptor beta chain is medium-sized within its sample. The target antigen is unknown. These data come from a study of vaccination and CD4 T cells after COVID-19. Study in general: Investigators stimulated cells with overlapping spike peptides drawn from SARS-CoV-2, HCoV-NL63, HCoV-OC43 and HCoV-229E.

Noted treatment: roughly 10-day PBMC culture with coronavirus spike peptide pools or control peptides (ViraFEST assay). Positivity by PCR occurred from March to December 2020, a period that predated US Alpha, Beta and Delta variants. The ends were cut back, 6 bases at V and 0 bases at J, with 8 bases in the middle. Germline values: CDR1 MNHNS, CDR2 SASEGT. This CDR3 has 13 amino acids. Cultured CD4+ T cell DNA was sequenced using the Oncomine TCR Beta short-read assay. One entry per CDR3 protein results from TCRdb running MiXCR on the PCR reads. The sample has some 3,300 distinct CDR3 sequences, 17% seen once.

The specimen sequenced was CD4+ T cells from blood, cultured in vitro. The rearrangement uses TRBV6-1 and TRBJ2-5; D tentatively fits TRBD1 or TRBD2 (6 bases each). The source is a human donor who had recovered from COVID-19. CDR3 coding DNA: TGTGCCAGCAGAGGGGGGAACCAAGAGACCCAGTACTTC. This translates into CASRGGNQETQYF.